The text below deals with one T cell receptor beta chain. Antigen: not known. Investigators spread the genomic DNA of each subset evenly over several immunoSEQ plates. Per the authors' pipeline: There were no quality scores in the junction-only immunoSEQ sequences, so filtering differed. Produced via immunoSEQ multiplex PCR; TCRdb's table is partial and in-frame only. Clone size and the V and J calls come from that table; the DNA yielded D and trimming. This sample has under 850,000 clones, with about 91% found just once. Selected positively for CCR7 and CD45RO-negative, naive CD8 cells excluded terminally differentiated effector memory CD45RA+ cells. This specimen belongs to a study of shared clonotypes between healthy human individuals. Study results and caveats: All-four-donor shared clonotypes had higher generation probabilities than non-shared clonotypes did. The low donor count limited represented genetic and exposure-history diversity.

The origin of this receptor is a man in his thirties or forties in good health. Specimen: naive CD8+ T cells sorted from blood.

For the CDR3, the DNA is TGTGCCAGCAGCTTAGAAGGGACAGGGACCTACGAGCAGTACTTC. It specifies CASSLEGTGTYEQYF. The rearrangement links TRBV7-8 to TRBJ2-7, with TRBD1 matching over 9 bases. With V trimmed by 1 base and J by 2 bases, 3 bases remained unmatched. Germline V gene lookup returns CDR1 SGHVS and CDR2 FQNEAQ. The CDR3 covers 15 residues.